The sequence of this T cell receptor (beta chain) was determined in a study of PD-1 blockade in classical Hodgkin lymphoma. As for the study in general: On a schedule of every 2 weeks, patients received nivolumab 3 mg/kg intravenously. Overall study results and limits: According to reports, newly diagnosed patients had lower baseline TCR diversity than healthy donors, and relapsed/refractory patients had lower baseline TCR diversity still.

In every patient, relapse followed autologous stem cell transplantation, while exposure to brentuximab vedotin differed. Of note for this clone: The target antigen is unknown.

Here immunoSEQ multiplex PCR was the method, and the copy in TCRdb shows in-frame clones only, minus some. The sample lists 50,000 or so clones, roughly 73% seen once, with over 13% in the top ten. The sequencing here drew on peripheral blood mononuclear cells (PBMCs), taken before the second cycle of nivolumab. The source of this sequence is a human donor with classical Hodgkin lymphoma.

For the CDR3, the DNA is TGTGCCAGTGACCCCCAGGGGTGGCAGCCCCAGCATTTT. This sequence encodes CASDPQGWQPQHF. The chain employs TRBV6-1 and TRBJ1-5; TRBD1 might be the D (6 bases). The CDR3 spans 13 residues. Germline V CDR1 and CDR2: MNHNS, SASEGT. Trimming cost V 9 bases and J 7 bases, with 16 bases left between them.